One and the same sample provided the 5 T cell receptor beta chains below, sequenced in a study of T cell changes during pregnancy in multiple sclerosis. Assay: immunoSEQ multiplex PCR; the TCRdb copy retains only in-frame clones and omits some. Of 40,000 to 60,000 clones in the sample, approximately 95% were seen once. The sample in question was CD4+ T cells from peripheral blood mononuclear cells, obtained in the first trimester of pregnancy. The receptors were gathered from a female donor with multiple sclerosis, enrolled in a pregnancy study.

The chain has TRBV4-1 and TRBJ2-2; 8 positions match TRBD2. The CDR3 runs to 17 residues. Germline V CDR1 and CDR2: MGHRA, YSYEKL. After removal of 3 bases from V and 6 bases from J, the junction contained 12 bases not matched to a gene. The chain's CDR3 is CASSHLIAGLWAGELFF. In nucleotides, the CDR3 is TGCGCCAGCAGCCACCTCATAGCGGGGTTGTGGGCCGGGGAGCTGTTTTTT.

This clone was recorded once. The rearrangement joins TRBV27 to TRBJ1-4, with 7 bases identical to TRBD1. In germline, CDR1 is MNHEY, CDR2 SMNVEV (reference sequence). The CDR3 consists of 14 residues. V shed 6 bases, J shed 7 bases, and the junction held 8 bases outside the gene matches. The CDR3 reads CASSQSHRGEKLFF. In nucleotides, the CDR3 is TGTGCCAGCAGCCAGTCCCACAGGGGTGAAAAACTGTTTTTT.

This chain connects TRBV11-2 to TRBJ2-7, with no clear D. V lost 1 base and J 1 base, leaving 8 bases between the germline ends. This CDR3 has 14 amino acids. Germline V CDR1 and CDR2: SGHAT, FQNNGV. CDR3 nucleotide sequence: TGTGCCAGCAGCTTAGGCAGGATTTCCTACGAGCAGTACTTC. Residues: CASSLGRISYEQYF.

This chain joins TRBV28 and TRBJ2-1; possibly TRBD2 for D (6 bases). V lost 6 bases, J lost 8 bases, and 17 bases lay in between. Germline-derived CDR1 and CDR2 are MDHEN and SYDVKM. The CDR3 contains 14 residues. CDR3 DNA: TGTGCCAGCAGCCCCGGAGGGGCTTGGGATGAGCAGTTCTTC. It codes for CASSPGGAWDEQFF.

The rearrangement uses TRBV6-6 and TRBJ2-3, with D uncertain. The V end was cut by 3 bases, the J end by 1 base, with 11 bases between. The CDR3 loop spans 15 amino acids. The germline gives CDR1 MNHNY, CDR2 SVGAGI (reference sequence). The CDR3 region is CASSYRSTGTDTQYF. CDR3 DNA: TGTGCCAGCAGTTATCGGTCTACCGGCACAGATACGCAGTATTTT.